These T cell receptor beta chains were read from a single sample in a study of response to subunit inactivated influenza vaccine. In TCRdb, the RT-PCR reads were re-called with MiXCR into one record per CDR3 protein. This table holds around 530,000 distinct CDR3 sequences, 15% to 20% found once. The material was CD4+ T cells sorted from PBMCs, obtained roughly 24 months after vaccination. These receptors originate from a man aged 50 to 75 who received an inactivated influenza vaccine. The CDR3 runs from the conserved cysteine through the conserved F or W. Each record gives: V gene, J gene, clone size, D gene, CDR3 DNA, CDR3 protein. A D gene is named only where the DNA matches it firmly. Not every row has a clone size; where given, it reads once, few, many or a size class.

TRBV20-1	TRBJ1-1	NA	TRBD1	TGCAGTGCCCGGCGGTACAGGGGAGGAAGCACTGAAGCTTTCTTT	CSARRYRGGSTEAFF
TRBV20-1	TRBJ2-1	few	NA	TGCAGTGCTACTTCCTTCTCCTTACCAGGCAATGAGCAGTTCTTC	CSATSFSLPGNEQFF
TRBV12-3/TRBV12-4	TRBJ1-2	few	NA	TGTGCCAGCAGTTACAGGTCAGCTAACTATGGCTACACCTTC	CASSYRSANYGYTF
TRBV5-5	TRBJ2-7	few	NA	TGTGCCAGCACCGGGACCAGAGCCTTCGAGGGCGAGCAGTACTTC	CASTGTRAFEGEQYF
TRBV7-9	TRBJ2-2	NA	TRBD2	TGTGCCAGCAGCTACGGGACTAGCGACACCGGGGAGCTGTTTTTT	CASSYGTSDTGELFF
TRBV5-5	TRBJ2-7	NA	NA	TGTGCCAGCAGCTTGGGGGTGGTACCATCCTACGAGCAGTACTTC	CASSLGVVPSYEQYF
TRBV6-2/TRBV6-3	TRBJ2-2	few	TRBD2	TGTGCCAGCAGTTACTTGGGTAGCGGGCGCACCGGGGAGCTGTTTTTT	CASSYLGSGRTGELFF
TRBV3-1	TRBJ1-1	NA	NA	TGTGCCAGCAGCCACTCGTCGGCTGAAGCTTTCTTT	CASSHSSAEAFF
TRBV7-8	TRBJ1-2	NA	NA	TGTGCCAGCAGCTTAGCACCGGGTAACTATGGCTACACCTTC	CASSLAPGNYGYTF
TRBV6-4	TRBJ2-6	few	NA	TGTGCCAGCAGTCCCCAGGCTGGGGCCAACGTCCTGACTTTC	CASSPQAGANVLTF
TRBV4-1	TRBJ2-4	few	NA	TGCGCCAGCAGCCAACCCGGACAGCAGACAATAGCCAAAAACATTCAGTACTTC	CASSQPGQQTIAKNIQYF
TRBV20-1	TRBJ2-7	NA	NA	TGCAGTGCTAGAGAGCGTCGGGACCCCTACGAGCAGTACTTC	CSARERRDPYEQYF
TRBV5-1	TRBJ2-2	NA	NA	TGCGCCAGCAGCTGGACAGTGTCGTCGAACACCGGGGAGCTGTTTTTT	CASSWTVSSNTGELFF
TRBV20-1	TRBJ2-2	few	NA	TGCAGTGCTCCCTCTCCGACGAGTAGATTAGCCCGGGAGCTGTTTTTT	CSAPSPTSRLARELFF
TRBV5-1	TRBJ2-7	NA	NA	TGCGCCAGCAGCTTGTCACAGGGAAGAGCCTACGAGCAGTACTTC	CASSLSQGRAYEQYF
TRBV19	TRBJ2-7	few	NA	TGTGCCAGTAGTGCGTCCGGGGCCTCCTACGAGCAGTACTTC	CASSASGASYEQYF
TRBV5-1	TRBJ1-2	few	TRBD1	TGCGCCAGCAGATCCGGGACAGGAGACTATGGCTACACCTTC	CASRSGTGDYGYTF
TRBV21-1	TRBJ2-2	few	NA	TGTGCCAGCAGCTCCAACCAGAATAGCGGGGGTCCCGGGGAGCTGTTTTTT	CASSSNQNSGGPGELFF
TRBV7-2	TRBJ2-2	few	NA	TGTGCCAGCAGGCCCGGCCGCACCTCCGGGGAGCTGTTTTTT	CASRPGRTSGELFF
TRBV12-3/TRBV12-4	TRBJ2-3	NA	NA	TGTGCCAGCGGCGGGCCCCCAGATACGCAGTATTTT	CASGGPPDTQYF
TRBV20-1	TRBJ2-2	few	TRBD2	TGCAGTGCTAGTTCTAGCGGAACGAACACCGGGGAGCTGTTTTTT	CSASSSGTNTGELFF
TRBV7-2	TRBJ1-1	few	NA	TGTGCCAGCAGCTTAGAGGGGATTGCGAACACTGAAGCTTTCTTT	CASSLEGIANTEAFF
TRBV11-1	TRBJ2-2	NA	TRBD1	TGTGCCAGCAGCCCGCGACAGGGGTCCGGGGAGCTGTTTTTT	CASSPRQGSGELFF
TRBV5-1	TRBJ2-3	few	TRBD2	TGCGCCACCAGTAGCGGGACTGGCACAGATACGCAGTATTTT	CATSSGTGTDTQYF
TRBV11-2	TRBJ2-1	few	NA	TGTGCCAGCAGGCCCGGTTCCGGGGGCAATGAGCAGTTCTTC	CASRPGSGGNEQFF
TRBV20-1	TRBJ2-2	NA	NA	TGCAGTGCGAAATCTACCACGGGCACCGGGGAGCTGTTTTTT	CSAKSTTGTGELFF
TRBV12-3/TRBV12-4	TRBJ2-2	NA	TRBD2	TGTGCCAGCAGTCCTCCGGGGGGCGGGGAGCTGTTTTTT	CASSPPGGGELFF